The rows below give T cell receptor beta chains drawn from one sample of a study of blood T cell repertoires in COVID-19. TCRdb keeps only in-frame clones here, not all; method: immunoSEQ multiplex PCR. The repertoire holds over 150,000 clones, roughly 83% seen once, with 25% to 30% in the top ten. What was sequenced was peripheral blood. The receptors stem from a woman aged 55-75 years with acute or convalescent COVID-19. Each CDR3 is given with its conserved first and last residue. A D gene is named only where the DNA matches it firmly. A clone size is listed for some rows: how often the clone was seen (once, few, many), or a class if it is expanded.

j_gene,d_gene,abundance,v_gene,CDR3aa,CDR3nt
TRBJ1-1,TRBD1,.,TRBV10-3,CAISGQGGKNTEAFF,TGTGCCATCAGCGGACAGGGTGGGAAAAACACTGAAGCTTTCTTT
TRBJ2-7,TRBD1,once,TRBV18,CASSPGTGGSYEQYF,TGTGCCAGCTCACCGGGGACAGGGGGCTCGTACGAGCAGTACTTC
TRBJ2-3,.,.,TRBV10-1,CASSRGSDTQYF,TGCGCCAGCAGCCGGGGGTCGGATACGCAGTATTTT
TRBJ1-1,.,.,TRBV6-5,CASRGQGGVNTEAFF,TGTGCCAGCAGGGGCCAAGGAGGGGTGAACACTGAAGCTTTCTTT
TRBJ1-6,.,.,TRBV4-1,CASSQDPSFSPLHF,TGCGCCAGCAGCCAAGACCCCTCGTTTTCACCCCTCCACTTT
TRBJ1-1,.,few,TRBV2,CASSPFGTEAFF,TGTGCCAGCAGCCCTTTCGGCACTGAAGCTTTCTTT
TRBJ1-1,.,few,TRBV6-5,CASSSRGRANTEAFF,TGTGCCAGCAGTTCCAGGGGAAGAGCGAACACTGAAGCTTTCTTT
TRBJ2-3,.,.,TRBV5-5,CASSSYSSSTDTQYF,TGTGCCAGCAGCTCCTACTCCTCTAGCACAGATACGCAGTATTTT
TRBJ2-3,.,.,TRBV27,CASSLTPQRLTDTQYF,TGTGCCAGCAGTCTAACGCCGCAACGACTGACAGATACGCAGTATTTT
TRBJ1-1,.,.,TRBV7-8,CASSPQNTEAFF,TGTGCCAGCAGCCCCCAGAACACTGAAGCTTTCTTT
TRBJ1-5,.,few,TRBV2,CASSERRANQPQHF,TGTGCCAGCAGTGAGAGGCGAGCCAATCAGCCCCAGCATTTT
TRBJ1-1,.,.,TRBV11-2,CASSSGISNTEAFF,TGTGCCAGCAGCTCAGGGATCTCGAACACTGAAGCTTTCTTT
TRBJ2-5,.,once,TRBV14,CASSPNYQETQYF,TGTGCCAGCAGCCCCAACTACCAAGAGACCCAGTACTTC